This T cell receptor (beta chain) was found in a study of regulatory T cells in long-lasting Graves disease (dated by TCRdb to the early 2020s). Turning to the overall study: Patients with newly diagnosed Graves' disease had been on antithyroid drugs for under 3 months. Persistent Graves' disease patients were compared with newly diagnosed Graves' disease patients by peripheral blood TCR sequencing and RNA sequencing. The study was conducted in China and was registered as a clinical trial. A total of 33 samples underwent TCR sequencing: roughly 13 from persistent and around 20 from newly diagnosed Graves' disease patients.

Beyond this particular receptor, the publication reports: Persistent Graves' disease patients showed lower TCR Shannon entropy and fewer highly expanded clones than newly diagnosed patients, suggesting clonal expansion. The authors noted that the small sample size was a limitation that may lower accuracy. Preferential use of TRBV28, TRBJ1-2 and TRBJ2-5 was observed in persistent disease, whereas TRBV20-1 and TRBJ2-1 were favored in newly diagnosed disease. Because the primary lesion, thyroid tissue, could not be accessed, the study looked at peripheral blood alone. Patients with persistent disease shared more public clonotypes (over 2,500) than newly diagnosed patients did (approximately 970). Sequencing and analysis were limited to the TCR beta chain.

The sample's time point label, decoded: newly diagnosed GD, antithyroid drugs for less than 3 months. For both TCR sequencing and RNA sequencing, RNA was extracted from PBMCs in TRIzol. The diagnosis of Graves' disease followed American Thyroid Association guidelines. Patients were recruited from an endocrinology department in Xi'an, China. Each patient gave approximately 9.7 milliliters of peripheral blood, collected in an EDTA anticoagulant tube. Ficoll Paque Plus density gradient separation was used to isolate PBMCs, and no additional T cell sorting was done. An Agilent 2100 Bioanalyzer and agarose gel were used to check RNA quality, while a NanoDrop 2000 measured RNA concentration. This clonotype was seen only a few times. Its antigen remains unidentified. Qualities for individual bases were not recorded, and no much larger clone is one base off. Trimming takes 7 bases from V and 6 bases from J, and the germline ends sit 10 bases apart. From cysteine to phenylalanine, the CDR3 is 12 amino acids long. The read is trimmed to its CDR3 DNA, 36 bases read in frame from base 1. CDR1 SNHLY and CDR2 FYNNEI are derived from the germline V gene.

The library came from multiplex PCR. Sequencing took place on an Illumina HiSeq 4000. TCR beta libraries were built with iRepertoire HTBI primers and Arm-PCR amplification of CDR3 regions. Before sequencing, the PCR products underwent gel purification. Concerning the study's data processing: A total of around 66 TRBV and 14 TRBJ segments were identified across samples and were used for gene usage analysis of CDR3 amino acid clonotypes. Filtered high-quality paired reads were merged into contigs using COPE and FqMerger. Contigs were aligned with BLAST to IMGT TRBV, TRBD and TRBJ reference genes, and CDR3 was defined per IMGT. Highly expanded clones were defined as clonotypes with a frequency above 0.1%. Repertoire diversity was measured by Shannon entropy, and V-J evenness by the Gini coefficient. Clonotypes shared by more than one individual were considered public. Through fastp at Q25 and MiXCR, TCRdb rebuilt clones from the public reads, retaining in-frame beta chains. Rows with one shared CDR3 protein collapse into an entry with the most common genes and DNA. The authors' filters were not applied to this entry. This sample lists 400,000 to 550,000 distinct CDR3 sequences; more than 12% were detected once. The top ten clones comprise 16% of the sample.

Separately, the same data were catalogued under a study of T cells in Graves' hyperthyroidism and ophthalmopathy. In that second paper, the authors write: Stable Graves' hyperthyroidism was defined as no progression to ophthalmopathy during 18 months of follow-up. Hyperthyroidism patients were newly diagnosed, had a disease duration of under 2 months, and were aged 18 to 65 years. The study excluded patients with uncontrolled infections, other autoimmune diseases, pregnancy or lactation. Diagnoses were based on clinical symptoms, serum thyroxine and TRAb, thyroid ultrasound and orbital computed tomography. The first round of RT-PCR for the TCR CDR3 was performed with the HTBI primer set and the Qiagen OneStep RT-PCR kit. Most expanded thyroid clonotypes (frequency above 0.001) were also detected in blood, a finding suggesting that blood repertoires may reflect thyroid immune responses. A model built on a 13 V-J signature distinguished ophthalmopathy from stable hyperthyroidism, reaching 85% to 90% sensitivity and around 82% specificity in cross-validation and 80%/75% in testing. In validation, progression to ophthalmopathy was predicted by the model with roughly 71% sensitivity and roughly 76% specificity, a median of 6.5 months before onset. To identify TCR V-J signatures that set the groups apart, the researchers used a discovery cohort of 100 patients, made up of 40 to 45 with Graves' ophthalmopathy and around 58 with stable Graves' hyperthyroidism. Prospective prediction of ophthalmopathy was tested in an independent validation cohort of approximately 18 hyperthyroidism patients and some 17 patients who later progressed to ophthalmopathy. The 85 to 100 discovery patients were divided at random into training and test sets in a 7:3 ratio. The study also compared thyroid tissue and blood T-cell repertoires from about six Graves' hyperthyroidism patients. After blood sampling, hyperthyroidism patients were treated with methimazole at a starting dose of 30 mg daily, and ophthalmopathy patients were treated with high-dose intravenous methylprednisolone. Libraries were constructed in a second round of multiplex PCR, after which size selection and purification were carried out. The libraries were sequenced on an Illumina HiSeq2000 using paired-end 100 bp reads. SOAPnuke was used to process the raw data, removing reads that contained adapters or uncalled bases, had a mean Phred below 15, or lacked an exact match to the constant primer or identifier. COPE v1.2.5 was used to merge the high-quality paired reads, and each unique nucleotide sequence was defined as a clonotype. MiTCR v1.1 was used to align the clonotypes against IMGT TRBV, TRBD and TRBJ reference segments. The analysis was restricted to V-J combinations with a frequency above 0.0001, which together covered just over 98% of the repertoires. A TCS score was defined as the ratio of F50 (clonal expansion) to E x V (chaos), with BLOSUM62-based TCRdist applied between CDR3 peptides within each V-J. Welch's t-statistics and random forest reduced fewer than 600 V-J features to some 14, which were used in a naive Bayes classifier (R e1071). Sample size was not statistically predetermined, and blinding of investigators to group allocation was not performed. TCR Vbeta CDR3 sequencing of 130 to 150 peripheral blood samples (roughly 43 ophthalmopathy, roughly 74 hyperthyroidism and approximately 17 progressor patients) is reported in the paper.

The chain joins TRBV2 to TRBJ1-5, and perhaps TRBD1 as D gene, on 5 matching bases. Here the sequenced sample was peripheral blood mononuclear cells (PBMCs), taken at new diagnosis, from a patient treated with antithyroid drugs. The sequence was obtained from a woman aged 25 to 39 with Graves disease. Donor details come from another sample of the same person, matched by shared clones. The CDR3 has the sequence CASKGLAQPQHF. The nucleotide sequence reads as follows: TGTGCCAGCAAGGGGTTGGCTCAGCCCCAGCATTTT.